These 29 T cell receptor beta chains were sequenced from one sample in a study of T cells in localized non-small cell lung cancer. Only in-frame clones appear in the TCRdb table, and some are missing; sequencing was by immunoSEQ multiplex PCR. Among roughly 2,900 clones listed, about 29% were seen once. Sequenced here: lung tumor tissue, sampled before any cancer treatment. Every receptor here comes from a woman aged 35 to 70 with stage I squamous cell lung carcinoma.

This clone has only a few counts. The chain employs TRBV4-1 and TRBJ2-4; D is possibly TRBD2 (6 bases). Germline CDR1 and CDR2: MGHRA and YSYEKL. The CDR3 is 17 amino acids. Trimming removed 3 bases at V and 6 bases at J, with 21 bases between. CDR3 residues: CASSQVSGGGVGNIQYF. CDR3 sequence (DNA): TGCGCCAGCAGCCAGGTTAGCGGAGGCGGCGTGGGAAACATTCAGTACTTC.

The chain uses TRBV19 and TRBJ1-3; D is unresolved. The V end lost 7 bases, the J end lost 2 bases, and 15 bases lay between the germline ends. The CDR3 is 15 residues long. Per the germline V gene, CDR1 is LNHDA and CDR2 is SQIVND (reference sequence). The CDR3 nucleotides are TGTGCCAGTACCCCGCTCCATTGGGCTGGAAACACCATATATTTT. It codes for CASTPLHWAGNTIYF.

The chain joins TRBV11-3 to TRBJ2-4, with 7 bases matching TRBD2. Trimming removed 2 bases from V and 6 bases from J; junction bases left unmatched: 10. This CDR3 contains 16 residues. CDR1 and CDR2 from the germline V gene are SGHNT and YENEEA. This CDR3 reads CASSLLPSGGRNIQYF. In DNA, the CDR3 is TGTGCCAGCAGCTTATTGCCTAGCGGAGGGAGAAACATTCAGTACTTC. Together with reference TRBV11-3 and TRBJ2-4, the CDR3 gives the full variable domain: EAGVVQSPRYKIIEKKQPVAFWCNPISGHNTLYWYLQNLGQGPELLIRYENEEAVDDSQLPKDRFSAERLKGVDSTLKIQPAELGDSAVYLCASSLLPSGGRNIQYFGAGTRLSVL.

This clone was found a few times. The chain employs TRBV6-8 and TRBJ2-5; no definite D call. The V gene lost 5 bases and the J gene lost 0 bases, with 4 bases spanning the gap. Germline loops: CDR1 MNHGY, CDR2 SAAAGT. This CDR3 region has 12 residues. The CDR3 spells CASSGYQETQYF. The CDR3 nucleotides are TGTGCCAGCAGTGGGTACCAAGAGACCCAGTACTTC.

The V and J genes are TRBV30 and TRBJ2-3; 7 bases match TRBD2. Trimming at V came to 0 bases and at J to 4 bases, leaving 7 bases not matched to a gene. The germline V gene encodes CDR1 GTSNPN and CDR2 SVGIG (reference sequence). The CDR3 length is 15 residues. The CDR3 DNA sequence: TGTGCCTGGAGTGTAACGGGAGGAGCCTCAGATACGCAGTATTTT. It codes for CAWSVTGGASDTQYF.

This clone was observed at least ten times. The V and J genes are TRBV10-2 and TRBJ1-1; D ambiguous. Trimming took off 6 bases at V and 5 bases at J, with 13 bases between the two ends. The CDR3 loop spans 13 amino acids. Per the germline V gene, CDR1 is WSHSY and CDR2 is SAAADI. DNA for the CDR3: TGCGCCAGCAGGGCTTGGGGTGGGACTGAAGCTTTCTTT. Protein sequence: CASRAWGGTEAFF.

The chain is built from TRBV6-8 and TRBJ1-3, with a weak D call TRBD1 (5 bases). Trimming removed 6 bases at V and 1 base at J, with 7 bases between. The CDR3 spans 13 residues. In germline, CDR1 is MNHGY, CDR2 SAAAGT. The chain's CDR3 is CASSRTSGNTIYF. DNA for the CDR3: TGTGCCAGCAGCCGGACATCTGGAAACACCATATATTTT.

The chain uses TRBV25-1 and TRBJ1-2; D is undetermined. This CDR3 has 12 residues. In germline, CDR1 is MGHDK, CDR2 SYGVNS. Trimming pared 3 bases from V and 5 bases from J, leaving 7 bases between. The CDR3 DNA reads TGTGCCAGCAGTGAGGGCGGGTATGGCTACACCTTC. Its protein product is CASSEGGYGYTF.

The chain recombines TRBV5-1 with TRBJ1-2; 8 bases are a match to TRBD1. Trimming at V came to 3 bases and at J to 5 bases, leaving 6 bases not matched to a gene. The germline V gene encodes CDR1 SGHRS and CDR2 YFSETQ. The CDR3 is 14 amino acids. CDR3: CASSSQRTGYGYTF. CDR3 bases: TGCGCCAGCAGCTCCCAACGGACAGGGTATGGCTACACCTTC.

The V gene is TRBV18, the J gene TRBJ1-2; D is ambiguous. The germline CDR1 and CDR2 sequences are KGHSH and LQKENI. V lost 3 bases, J lost 1 base, and 18 bases lay in between. The CDR3 is 17 amino acids. Here the CDR3 DNA reads TGTGCCAGCTCACCTTTGGCCACCGGACCGGTTAACTATGGCTACACCTTC. Residues: CASSPLATGPVNYGYTF.

The genes are TRBV30 and TRBJ2-7, with D tentatively TRBD1 (5 bases). Looked up from germline, CDR1 is GTSNPN and CDR2 is SVGIG (reference sequence). V lost 3 bases, J lost 3 bases, and 6 bases lay in between. The CDR3 extends over 11 amino acids. Here the CDR3 DNA reads TGTGCCTGGAGCCAGGGCTACGAGCAGTACTTC. It specifies CAWSQGYEQYF.

The chain is built from TRBV19 and TRBJ1-5, with TRBD1 matching 12 bases. The germline V gene has CDR1 LNHDA and CDR2 SQIVND (reference sequence). This CDR3 is 16 amino acids long. J gave up 6 bases and V 5 bases, and 8 bases lay outside the gene matches. The CDR3 nucleotides read TGTGCCAGTAGTGCGCCGGGACAGGGGGCTTTTCAGCCCCAGCATTTT. Residues: CASSAPGQGAFQPQHF.

This clone turned up a few times. V usage is TRBV6-7 and J usage is TRBJ2-2; 8 nucleotides agree with TRBD1. TRBV6-7 is given ORF status, its function remaining uncertain. The length of the CDR3 is 15 residues. V lost 7 bases to trimming and J lost 4 bases; unmatched junction nucleotides: 8. The CDR3 here is CASKLTGATTGELFF. Written as DNA, the CDR3 is TGTGCCAGCAAACTGACAGGGGCAACCACCGGGGAGCTGTTTTTT.

This clone occurred a few times. This chain uses TRBV7-2 with TRBJ2-1; D uncertain. There are 15 residues in the CDR3. Germline loops: CDR1 SGHTA, CDR2 FQGNSA. V lost 2 bases to trimming and J lost 6 bases, with 14 bases between them. The DNA for the CDR3 is TGTGCCAGCAGCTTATTTTATGGTCCAGGCAATGAGCAGTTCTTC. As protein: CASSLFYGPGNEQFF.

This clone was seen a handful of times. The J gene is TRBJ2-3, the V gene TRBV11-3, with TRBD1 identical over 9 bases. V lost 5 bases and J lost 2; bases outside the gene matches: 8. Germline-derived CDR1 and CDR2 are SGHNT and YENEEA. The CDR3 is 16 amino acids. CDR3 DNA: TGTGCCAGCAGCAAAAGAGGGACAGGGCACACAGATACGCAGTATTTT. Translation: CASSKRGTGHTDTQYF.

The chain links TRBV5-1 to TRBJ1-4; TRBD1 might be the D (6 bases). The germline gives CDR1 SGHRS, CDR2 YFSETQ. The V gene lost 4 bases and the J gene lost 8 bases, with 15 bases spanning the gap. This CDR3 has 14 amino acids. CDR3: CASSEQGGDEKLFF. CDR3 DNA sequence: TGCGCCAGCAGCGAACAGGGAGGGGACGAAAAACTGTTTTTT. Filled out from reference TRBV5-1 and TRBJ1-4, the complete variable domain reads KAGVTQTPRYLIKTRGQQVTLSCSPISGHRSVSWYQQTPGQGLQFLFEYFSETQRNKGNFPGRFSGRQFSNSRSEMNVSTLELGDSALYLCASSEQGGDEKLFFGSGTQLSVL.

The V and J genes are TRBV5-1 and TRBJ1-1; D remains ambiguous. The V end was cut by 0 bases, the J end by 2 bases, with 8 bases between. The CDR3 is 14 amino acids. The germline CDR1 and CDR2 sequences are SGHRS and YFSETQ. The CDR3 DNA reads TGCGCCAGCAGCTTGGGCTCGGATAACACTGAAGCTTTCTTT. Protein: CASSLGSDNTEAFF.

V usage is TRBV19 and J usage is TRBJ1-2, with D unclear. The CDR3 is made up of 11 amino acids. V lost 7 bases, J lost 8 bases, and 11 bases lay in between. Germline values: CDR1 LNHDA, CDR2 SQIVND (reference sequence). The CDR3 reads CASKGRPGYTF. In DNA form, the CDR3 reads TGTGCCAGTAAAGGCCGCCCCGGCTACACCTTC.

This clone was seen a few times. This chain uses TRBV11-3 with TRBJ2-3; TRBD2 might be the D (5 bases). This CDR3 region has 15 residues. The germline CDR1 and CDR2 sequences are SGHNT and YENEEA. The ends were cut back, 2 bases at V and 5 bases at J, with 14 bases in the middle. CDR3 DNA: TGTGCCAGCAGCTTAATGGGGAGAGATCAAGATACGCAGTATTTT. It yields the protein CASSLMGRDQDTQYF. The entire variable domain, with the rest obtained from reference TRBV11-3 and TRBJ2-3, is as follows: EAGVVQSPRYKIIEKKQPVAFWCNPISGHNTLYWYLQNLGQGPELLIRYENEEAVDDSQLPKDRFSAERLKGVDSTLKIQPAELGDSAVYLCASSLMGRDQDTQYFGPGTRLTVL.

The V and J genes are TRBV11-3 and TRBJ2-2; 7 bases agree with TRBD2. V was clipped by 3 bases and J by 6 bases; unmatched bases: 4. The CDR3 has 14 residues. Germline V gene data show CDR1 as SGHNT and CDR2 as YENEEA. CDR3 residues: CASSFRLAPGELFF. CDR3 in DNA: TGTGCCAGCAGCTTCCGACTAGCCCCCGGGGAGCTGTTTTTT. Together with reference TRBV11-3 and TRBJ2-2, the CDR3 gives the full variable domain: EAGVVQSPRYKIIEKKQPVAFWCNPISGHNTLYWYLQNLGQGPELLIRYENEEAVDDSQLPKDRFSAERLKGVDSTLKIQPAELGDSAVYLCASSFRLAPGELFFGEGSRLTVL.

In this sample, this clone turned up a few times. V usage is TRBV14 and J usage is TRBJ1-1; 8 positions agree with TRBD1. The CDR3 extends over 19 amino acids. V dropped 4 bases and J dropped 0; count of bases not matched to a gene: 16. Germline V lookup: CDR1 SGHDN, CDR2 FVKESK. CDR3 nucleotides: TGTGCCAGCAGCCTAACGAGACAGGGGCGGTACCCCATGAACACTGAAGCTTTCTTT. Residues: CASSLTRQGRYPMNTEAFF. Full variable domain (outside the CDR3, taken from reference TRBV14 and TRBJ1-1): EAGVTQFPSHSVIEKGQTVTLRCDPISGHDNLYWYRRVMGKEIKFLLHFVKESKQDESGMPNNRFLAERTGGTYSTLKVQPAELEDSGVYFCASSLTRQGRYPMNTEAFFGQGTRLTVV.

This clone came up a few times. The rearrangement uses TRBV11-3 and TRBJ2-7; a possible D gene is TRBD2 (6 bases). CDR1 and CDR2 (germline): SGHNT, YENEEA. Trimming took off 5 bases at V and 1 base at J, with 12 bases between the two ends. CDR3 size: 14 residues. In DNA form, the CDR3 reads TGTGCCAGCAGCCCGCGGGACGGTTCCTACGAGCAGTACTTC. Encoded protein: CASSPRDGSYEQYF.

The chain is built from TRBV11-3 and TRBJ1-4; no clear D. Deletions cut 1 base from V and 8 bases from J, with 11 bases between. CDR1 SGHNT and CDR2 YENEEA come from the germline V gene. The CDR3 runs 14 residues. The DNA of the CDR3 is TGTGCCAGCAGCTTAGGGGTCCATGGAGAAAAACTGTTTTTT. Translating gives CASSLGVHGEKLFF.

This chain uses TRBV12-5 with TRBJ1-1, with 7 bases lining up with TRBD1. After removal of 6 bases from V and 4 bases from J, the junction contained 11 bases not matched to a gene. Germline CDR1 reads LGHNT; CDR2 reads FRNRAP. This CDR3 contains 15 residues. CDR3 DNA: TGTGCTAGTGGCACAGGGGCCTCCGTCGGCACTGAAGCTTTCTTT. Protein product: CASGTGASVGTEAFF.

This clone is judged large. The gene calls are TRBV9 and TRBJ1-5; maybe TRBD1 (5 bases). In germline, CDR1 is SGDLS, CDR2 YYNGEE. The ends were cut back, 8 bases at V and 2 bases at J, with 23 bases in the middle. The CDR3 length is 17 residues. The CDR3 bases are TGTGCCAGTCCCATTCTCTTGACCCTCAGGGGCAATCAGCCCCAGCATTTT. Protein sequence: CASPILLTLRGNQPQHF.

In this sample, this clone turned up many times. The chain carries TRBV11-3 and TRBJ1-1; no firm D call. Per the germline V gene, CDR1 is SGHNT and CDR2 is YENEEA. The CDR3 spans 15 residues. Trimming removed 3 bases at V and 3 bases at J, with 14 bases between. The CDR3 coding sequence is TGTGCCAGCAGCTTGGGTCGGGGTGGCGACACTGAAGCTTTCTTT. Protein sequence: CASSLGRGGDTEAFF.

CDR3 protein: CASSLGGGGEETQYF. In nucleotides, the CDR3 is TGTGCCAGCAGCCTAGGGGGTGGCGGGGAAGAGACCCAGTACTTC. The chain carries TRBV11-3 and TRBJ2-5; D may be TRBD1 or TRBD2 (6 bases each). V was pared by 5 bases and J by 3 bases, with 16 bases between. The CDR3 loop spans 15 amino acids. The germline V gene has CDR1 SGHNT and CDR2 YENEEA.

This clone came up a few times. The rearrangement joins TRBV11-3 to TRBJ2-7; perhaps TRBD2 as D (5 bases). Germline V gives CDR1 SGHNT, CDR2 YENEEA. The CDR3 length is 14 residues. Between the trimmed V and J ends, which lost 3 bases and 2 bases, there was a span of 11 bases. CDR3 sequence reads: CASSLEVETYEQYF. The CDR3 DNA follows: TGTGCCAGCAGCTTGGAGGTAGAGACCTACGAGCAGTACTTC. The full variable domain, with the rest looked up from reference TRBV11-3 and TRBJ2-7, is EAGVVQSPRYKIIEKKQPVAFWCNPISGHNTLYWYLQNLGQGPELLIRYENEEAVDDSQLPKDRFSAERLKGVDSTLKIQPAELGDSAVYLCASSLEVETYEQYFGPGTRLTVT.

This clone was seen only a few times. This chain uses TRBV30 with TRBJ1-1; D is uncertain. V lost 0 bases to trimming and J lost 4 bases, with 12 bases between them. The germline V gene has CDR1 GTSNPN and CDR2 SVGIG (reference sequence). The CDR3 extends over 14 amino acids. The CDR3 sequence: CAWSVTGSATEAFF. Here the CDR3 DNA reads TGTGCCTGGAGTGTAACGGGGAGCGCCACTGAAGCTTTCTTT. Complete variable domain (other parts from reference TRBV30 and TRBJ1-1): SQTIHQWPATLVQPVGSPLSLECTVEGTSNPNLYWYRQAAGRGLQLLFYSVGIGQISSEVPQNLSASRPQDRQFILSSKKLLLSDSGFYLCAWSVTGSATEAFFGQGTRLTVV.